This TCR beta chain was captured by sequencing in a study of cytotoxic CD8 clonotypes in ibrutinib-treated CLL. Study overall: Response was recorded as partial in roughly 25 patients and complete in 2; at median approximately 65 months, approximately 14 remained remitted and around twelve had progressed. A median approximately 12 months of treatment, range 6 to 36, preceded the collection of response samples.

Comments on this clone: The target antigen is unknown.

Produced via immunoSEQ multiplex PCR; TCRdb's table is partial and in-frame only. The sample shows around 160,000 clones, roughly 80% of them seen only once. Findings of the study overall: The study found baseline clonality above age-matched healthy donors, tracking circulating CD8+ T-cell counts. The study found clonality rose at ibrutinib response, then fell toward baseline at progression.

V shed 0 bases and J 4 bases; nucleotides not matched to a gene: 14. In germline, CDR1 is SGHRS, CDR2 YFSETQ. This CDR3 is built from 18 residues. The sequence came from a human donor with chronic lymphocytic leukemia. The sequencing here drew on PBMCs, taken after 12 months of ibrutinib treatment. This chain uses TRBV5-1 with TRBJ1-2; 8 bases map to TRBD1. The CDR3 spells CASSLDRQGLGGTYGYTF. In DNA, the CDR3 is TGCGCCAGCAGCTTGGACCGACAGGGGTTAGGAGGTACCTATGGCTACACCTTC.